Reported below is one TCR beta chain. The data stem from a study of long-term antiretroviral therapy in people with HIV. The trim removed 4 bases at V and 4 bases at J, leaving 6 bases unmatched. CDR1 and CDR2 (germline): SGHRS, YFSETQ. The CDR3 consists of 14 residues. immunoSEQ v3.0 was run at survey level. This table comes from immunoSEQ multiplex PCR, and its TCRdb copy is limited to in-frame clones, with some not included. Of roughly 40,000 clones listed, more than 70% are singletons. The clonotype comes from a woman between 50 and 59 years old with HIV. V and J are TRBV5-1 and TRBJ1-2; 8 bases match TRBD1. The sequences come from unsorted PBMCs, collected 3.1 years after starting antiretroviral therapy. The CDR3 nucleotides are TGCGCCAGCAGCGTCGGGACAGGCGCCTATGGCTACACCTTC. It encodes CASSVGTGAYGYTF.